This TCR beta chain was obtained from a study of T cell repertoires in cytomegalovirus infection. On the study more broadly: Through public TCR beta signatures, both CMV infection and matching HLA type were indicated.

TCRdb redid the calling of the reads with MiXCR, one entry per CDR3 protein. The table lists 350,000 to 400,000 distinct CDR3 sequences, about 35% of them singletons, with 13% in the top ten. Regarding the study as a whole: CMV-specific HLA-C-restricted TCR beta clonotypes dominated the ex vivo response. People with CMV and the relevant HLA were identified by cumulative public TCR beta family frequency.

Points on this clonotype: Its antigen is unidentified.

The CDR3 sequence is 13 residues long. Per the germline V gene, CDR1 is SGHTA and CDR2 is FQGNSA. V shed 5 bases and J 5 bases; nucleotides not matched to a gene: 3. The TCR comes from a human donor in good health (CMV status not recorded). Some clones in this sample may be carry-over from other donors' samples. The chain employs TRBV7-2 and TRBJ1-5; 7 nucleotides line up with TRBD1. Sequenced material: cultured PBMCs, taken from culture after CMV antigen stimulation. CDR3 in amino acids: CASSGQGDQPQHF. CDR3 nucleotide sequence: TGTGCCAGCAGCGGTCAGGGGGATCAGCCCCAGCATTTT. The full variable domain, with the rest looked up from reference TRBV7-2 and TRBJ1-5, is GAGVSQSPSNKVTEKGKDVELRCDPISGHTALYWYRQSLGQGLEFLIYFQGNSAPDKSGLPSDRFSAERTGGSVSTLTIQRTQQEDSAVYLCASSGQGDQPQHFGDGTRLSIL.